Detailed here is one T cell receptor beta chain. This clonotype was seen more than once but under ten times. The clone's antigen remains unknown. No base quality information exists; no much larger clone differs at one position. The CDR3 covers 15 residues, taking in both the cysteine and the phenylalanine. Only the CDR3 region is kept as DNA, spanning 45 bases read in frame from base 1. Per the germline V gene, SQVTM is the CDR1 and ANQGSEA is the CDR2. The data stem from a study of blood T cells in healthy people across ages (dated by TCRdb to between 2014 and 2017). At the level of the whole study: In model experiments, template switching captured roughly one uniquely barcoded TCR beta cDNA molecule for every two T cells. Using deep sequencing normalized with unique cDNA molecular identifiers, the study measured how TCR beta repertoire diversity changes with age. The donors were split into four age groups: young (average around 15 years), middle-aged (39), aged (more than 60) and long-lived (over 80). The study analyzed two additional independent replicas of 1 million unique cDNA reads from the same blood draw for two donors, one aged 18 to 29 and one aged 80 or older.

Points the paper makes about the study in general: Because donor CMV infection status was unknown, age-related changes in expanded clonotypes were potentially confounded. The percentage of naive T cells measured by flow cytometry correlated strongly with observed TCR beta diversity. Observed TCR beta diversity per million T cells fell roughly linearly with age, and a significant reduction was already apparent by age around 40. Conclusive comparison of naive and antigen-experienced compartments was prevented by the profiling of bulk unsorted PBMCs. Compared with the aged group, the long-lived group had more naive CD4+ T cells, fewer expanded clones and increased TCR diversity, suggesting age selection. Estimates of total diversity from one million sequenced T cells were regarded as lower bounds and underestimates.

The donors were some 36 Caucasian individuals from Russia, aged 6 to 90 years, who were systemically healthy. Each donor gave 8 to 10 milliliters of peripheral blood, drawn into EDTA-treated Vacutainer tubes. Ficoll-Paque density-gradient centrifugation was used to isolate PBMCs, with at least 7 million per sample. Trizol reagent was used to extract total RNA from PBMCs, with at least 5 micrograms per sample. Naive CD45RAhigh/CD27high T cell percentages were measured by flow cytometry on a PBMC aliquot from every donor. Libraries were built with 5' RACE. Instrument on record: Illumina HiSeq 2500. The second PCR ran for roughly 7 to 11 cycles and used a J-beta primer mix along with a sample-barcoded 5' primer. A template-switch 5' adaptor carrying 12 random nucleotides introduced a unique molecular identifier onto each TCR beta cDNA molecule. At least 2.5 million CDR3-containing paired-end reads were obtained from each sample. First-strand cDNA synthesis was performed from all RNA using the Mint cDNA synthesis kit, with priming by a TRBC-specific oligonucleotide. After uracil-DNA glycosylase treatment, a first 18-cycle PCR used universal primers M1SS and BC2_uni_R on all cDNA. Processing in the source paper ran as follows. Each sample was normalized by randomly selecting 1 million high-quality reads, each carrying a distinct molecular identifier. Instead of being binned into consensus sequences, reads that shared molecular identifiers were thrown out. MiTCR, with a Q25 quality threshold and the strictest error-elimination algorithm, was used for CDR3 identification, clonotype clustering and error correction. A nonparametric unseen species model using Euler transformation provided a lower-bound estimate of total TCR beta diversity. TCRdb applied fastp at Q25 and MiXCR to the public reads, then kept only in-frame beta chains. A single entry per CDR3 protein holds the most common genes and DNA from its merged rows. The V and J calls and clone size come from TCRdb's table, not from the authors' own analysis. This sample comprises some 760,000 distinct CDR3 sequences, 20% to 25% of them detected only once. Jointly, the top ten make up more than 8% of the sample.

The sample was also linked to a second study, of T cells of mothers and their children. As noted in the second study: The donors were nine systemically healthy Caucasian individuals, made up of three mothers and their six children. cDNA synthesis used all of the extracted RNA, with roughly 1.5 ug of RNA in each 15 ul reaction. In the second PCR, the M1S primer introduced both the sample barcodes and 2-4 random nucleotides. Over 8 million TCR beta CDR3 reads were obtained for each mother, and approximately 3 million reads were obtained for each child. TCR recombination output is similarly shaped by thymic selection in related and unrelated pairs, with a minor effect exerted by inherited differences. Related mother-child pairs always showed normalized repertoire overlap that was slightly higher than in unrelated mother-child pairs, though the difference was never significant. No persistent microchimeric T cell clones were found, with a detection sensitivity of approximately 100 clones per million clonotypes. Deep NGS was used in the study to compare the TCR beta repertoires of mothers and children and to look for features that separate related mother-child pairs from unrelated individuals. On average, the children were about 12 +/- 4 years old, while the mothers were about 40 +/- 4 years old. After adapter ligation with NEBNext reagents, the libraries were sequenced on Illumina HiSeq 2000 with 100+100 nt paired-end reads. To prevent cross-contamination, the mother and child libraries were prepared a month apart and were sequenced in separate runs. For each donor, somewhere between 500,000 and 2,000,000 distinct TCR beta clonotypes were identified. Naive TCR beta clonotypes were estimated from low-frequency clonotypes matched to each donor's FACS-determined naive share, without sorting.

This clonotype was obtained from a boy aged 5-17 years in good health. The sequenced sample was blood. The chain employs TRBV29-1 and TRBJ2-5; 11 bases in the junction line up with TRBD1. TRBJ2-1 matches the DNA end more closely, so the J call is doubtful. The nucleotide sequence is given as TGCAGCGTTCAGAGCGGACAGGGGGCGGGGTATGAGCAGTTCTTC. Protein translation: CSVQSGQGAGYEQFF.